A single sample gave rise to the 4 T cell receptor beta chains below, sequenced in a study of cytomegalovirus exposure and HLA in healthy donors (dated by TCRdb to 2017 to 2019). Libraries were constructed by the immunoSEQ multiplex PCR assay. A mixture of 60 forward primers for TCR Vbeta segments and 13 reverse primers for TCR Jbeta segments was used in the multiplex PCR. This immuneACCESS table, as held by TCRdb, lists in-frame sequences with V and J called but not all clones. Of the missing ones, under half trace to an unresolved V gene in checked studies; the others have no known cause. The sample includes 130,000 or so clones, with approximately 85% observed a single time. In total, the top ten clones hold around 8.1% of the sample. The sample consisted of PBMCs. These receptors all come from a woman in her 50s in good health and CMV-seropositive.

The rearrangement uses TRBV19 and TRBJ2-1; 8 bases match TRBD2. The germline V gene has CDR1 LNHDA and CDR2 SQIVND (reference sequence). The CDR3 loop spans 15 amino acids. V dropped 10 bases and J dropped 7; count of bases not matched to a gene: 15. The CDR3 loop is CATIPRGSGSNEQFF. The CDR3 nucleotides read TGTGCCACCATCCCAAGGGGGAGCGGGAGTAATGAGCAGTTCTTC.

To note about this clone: Additional DNA sequences in this sample encode the identical CDR3. This rearrangement joins TRBV11-2 to TRBJ1-3; 7 bases line up with TRBD1. V lost 5 bases to trimming and J lost 0 bases; unmatched junction nucleotides: 10. Germline V CDR1 and CDR2: SGHAT, FQNNGV. The length of the CDR3 is 17 residues. The CDR3 protein is CASSPGQLIFSGNTIYF. The CDR3 DNA reads as TGTGCCAGCAGCCCGGGACAGCTTATTTTCTCTGGAAACACCATATATTTT.

The chain uses TRBV6-1 and TRBJ1-2, with D hard to call. CDR1 and CDR2 (germline): MNHNS, SASEGT. The ends were cut back, 8 bases at V and 3 bases at J, with 10 bases in the middle. CDR3 length: 12 amino acids. CDR3 nucleotides: TGTGCCAGCTCGGGGAGTTACTATGGCTACACCTTC. Amino acids: CASSGSYYGYTF.

The chain links TRBV5-1 to TRBJ1-5; TRBD1 agrees at 10 bases. J lost 0 bases, V lost 7 bases, and 13 bases had no gene match. This CDR3 is 18 amino acids long. From germline, CDR1 is SGHRS and CDR2 YFSETQ. DNA of the CDR3: TGCGCCAGCCTCCCGGGACAGGGGAAGCCGGATAGCAATCAGCCCCAGCATTTT. This sequence encodes CASLPGQGKPDSNQPQHF.